What follows are 28 T cell receptor beta chains derived from one specimen sequenced in a study of shared clonotypes between healthy human individuals. Only in-frame clones appear in the TCRdb table, and some are missing; sequencing was by immunoSEQ multiplex PCR. The sample holds over 2 million clones, about 95% seen once. Terminally differentiated effector memory CD45RA+ cells were excluded by CCR7 positive selection of CD45RO-negative cells. The specimen sequenced was naive CD8+ T cells sorted from blood. The receptors derive from a man aged 18-30 years in good health.

The CDR3 loop reads CASSLSPRQGYGTGELFF. The CDR3 DNA follows: TGTGCCAGCAGTCTCTCACCCAGACAGGGTTATGGCACCGGGGAGCTGTTTTTT. V and J are TRBV27 and TRBJ2-2, with 7 positions matching TRBD1. V lost 5 bases, J lost 4 bases, and 16 bases stayed unmatched. The germline CDR1 and CDR2 sequences are MNHEY and SMNVEV (reference sequence). The CDR3 runs 18 residues.

In this sample, this clone turned up once. The CDR3 DNA reads as TGCGCCAGCAGCTTGTCAACAGGGGAGGGAGAGACCCAGTACTTC. It encodes CASSLSTGEGETQYF. This chain links TRBV5-1 with TRBJ2-5; perhaps D is TRBD1 or TRBD2 (7 bases each). The CDR3 contains 15 residues. Trimming removed 1 base at V and 4 bases at J, with 14 bases between. Germline loops: CDR1 SGHRS, CDR2 YFSETQ.

The chain links TRBV5-3 to TRBJ1-4; D call uncertain. TRBV5-3 has ORF status, its function being uncertain. The CDR3 is made up of 13 amino acids. V was pared by 4 bases and J by 5 bases, with 9 bases between. This CDR3 is CARSRVGNEKLFF. CDR3 sequence (DNA): TGTGCCAGAAGCCGGGTAGGGAATGAAAAACTGTTTTTT.

This clone was picked up one time. The chain uses TRBV19 and TRBJ1-5; a weak D match, TRBD1 (6 bases). The germline CDR1 and CDR2 sequences are LNHDA and SQIVND (reference sequence). The CDR3 consists of 14 residues. V lost 1 base, J lost 3 bases, and 7 bases lay in between. The CDR3 sequence: CASSIGQDNQPQHF. Here the CDR3 DNA reads TGTGCCAGTAGTATAGGACAGGACAATCAGCCCCAGCATTTT.

This clone appeared once. The gene calls are TRBV28 and TRBJ1-5; D call uncertain. Germline V gene data show CDR1 as MDHEN and CDR2 as SYDVKM. Trimming took 1 base from V and 4 from J, leaving 8 bases between them. CDR3 length: 14 amino acids. CDR3 DNA sequence: TGTGCCAGCAGTTTATATCTAAGGAATCAGCCCCAGCATTTT. Translating gives CASSLYLRNQPQHF.

The chain recombines TRBV9 with TRBJ2-7; 11 bases map to TRBD2. In germline, CDR1 is SGDLS, CDR2 YYNGEE. CDR3 length equals 15 residues. Losses at the gene ends were 0 bases for V and 6 bases for J; bases not matched to a gene: 5. The CDR3 nucleotides read TGTGCCAGCAGCGTAGATAGCGGGAGGGCCGTCGAGCAGTACTTC. Translated: CASSVDSGRAVEQYF.

A single count supports this clone. This sequence joins TRBV14 and TRBJ2-7, with D perhaps TRBD2 (5 bases). V gave up 1 base and J gave up 0 bases, with 7 bases separating them. The CDR3 totals 14 residues. CDR1 and CDR2 from the germline V gene are SGHDN and FVKESK. In DNA form, the CDR3 reads TGTGCCAGCAGCCAAGCGGGGTACTCCTACGAGCAGTACTTC. This encodes CASSQAGYSYEQYF. The whole variable domain, remainder taken from reference TRBV14 and TRBJ2-7, is EAGVTQFPSHSVIEKGQTVTLRCDPISGHDNLYWYRRVMGKEIKFLLHFVKESKQDESGMPNNRFLAERTGGTYSTLKVQPAELEDSGVYFCASSQAGYSYEQYFGPGTRLTVT.

This clone was observed many times. Other DNA sequences in this specimen translate into the identical CDR3. V gene TRBV6-1 combines with J gene TRBJ1-1; D remains ambiguous. The CDR3 loop spans 13 amino acids. The V gene's germline CDR1 is MNHNS and CDR2 SASEGT. The V gene lost 1 base and the J gene lost 3 bases, with 6 bases spanning the gap. The CDR3 DNA reads as TGTGCCAGCAGTGAAGGGAGGGACACTGAAGCTTTCTTT. It encodes CASSEGRDTEAFF.

The J gene is TRBJ2-3, the V gene TRBV7-9; 10 bases agree with TRBD2. The CDR3 consists of 18 residues. Unmatched junction bases numbered 7, after V lost 1 base and J lost 0 bases. Per the germline V gene, CDR1 is SEHNR and CDR2 is FQNEAQ (reference sequence). CDR3 coding DNA: TGTGCCAGCAGCTTAGGTCTAGCGGGAGACCCTAGCACAGATACGCAGTATTTT. As protein: CASSLGLAGDPSTDTQYF.

The chain has TRBV30 and TRBJ2-3; the D is unclear. The CDR3 sequence is 13 residues long. V shed 0 bases and J shed 4 bases, with 8 bases lying between them. Germline V lookup: CDR1 GTSNPN, CDR2 SVGIG (reference sequence). Written as DNA, the CDR3 is TGTGCCTGGAGTGTATCGGGCCCAGATACGCAGTATTTT. It encodes CAWSVSGPDTQYF.

The rearrangement links TRBV5-4 to TRBJ1-6, with D unclear. The CDR3 spans 14 residues. Germline values: CDR1 SGHNT, CDR2 YYREEE (reference sequence). V was pared by 4 bases and J by 0 bases, with 5 bases between. CDR3 protein: CASSGPSYNSPLHF. The CDR3 DNA reads as TGTGCCAGCAGCGGGCCCTCCTATAATTCACCCCTCCACTTT.

The chain joins TRBV28 to TRBJ2-7; D is unresolved. V lost 6 bases, J lost 0 bases, and 12 bases lay in between. Germline CDR1 and CDR2: MDHEN and SYDVKM. The CDR3 runs to 14 residues. The CDR3 spells CASSLGGYSYEQYF. As DNA, the CDR3 is TGTGCCAGCAGCCTGGGTGGGTACTCCTACGAGCAGTACTTC.

As regards this clone: The same CDR3 is also encoded by other DNA sequences in this sample. The chain employs TRBV4-1 and TRBJ2-7, with 7 bases matching TRBD1. The V segment lost 1 base and the J segment 3 bases; nucleotides outside the gene matches: 3. Per the germline V gene, CDR1 is MGHRA and CDR2 is YSYEKL. CDR3 length: 14 amino acids. CDR3 loop: CASSQVGQSYEQYF. In DNA, the CDR3 is TGCGCCAGCAGCCAAGTGGGACAGAGCTACGAGCAGTACTTC.

The chain uses TRBV2 and TRBJ1-4, with no clear D. The CDR3 consists of 15 residues. The V end lost 2 bases, the J end lost 4 bases, and 11 bases lay between the germline ends. Germline V gene data show CDR1 as SNHLY and CDR2 as FYNNEI. The CDR3: CASSETELLNEKLFF. The CDR3, as DNA: TGTGCCAGCAGTGAAACGGAGCTTCTTAATGAAAAACTGTTTTTT.

The chain couples TRBV13 to TRBJ2-2; no reliable D call. The V gene lost 6 bases and the J gene lost 6 bases, with 14 bases spanning the gap. The germline V gene has CDR1 PRHDT and CDR2 FYEKMQ (reference sequence). This CDR3 has 14 residues. The CDR3: CASSFWSIPGELFF. The CDR3 DNA sequence: TGTGCCAGCAGTTTCTGGTCTATACCCGGGGAGCTGTTTTTT.

The V and J genes are TRBV27 and TRBJ2-7; 7 bases are a match to TRBD2. The CDR3 runs to 17 residues. In germline, CDR1 is MNHEY, CDR2 SMNVEV (reference sequence). V lost 4 bases, J lost 4 bases, and 16 bases stayed unmatched. For the CDR3, the DNA is TGTGCCAGCAGTTCCCCAGGGAGGGGCTCCCGGTTTTACGAGCAGTACTTC. Its translation: CASSSPGRGSRFYEQYF.

The chain links TRBV7-8 to TRBJ2-7; D might be TRBD2 (5 bases). The CDR3 consists of 15 residues. The V gene lost 5 bases and the J gene lost 9 bases, with 23 bases spanning the gap. The germline CDR1 and CDR2 sequences are SGHVS and FQNEAQ. CDR3 in DNA: TGTGCCAGCAGCACGACTGTGGAAGGACTGGAAGGGCAGTACTTC. Its protein is CASSTTVEGLEGQYF.

The chain links TRBV7-9 to TRBJ2-7, with 10 nucleotides matching TRBD1. CDR3 size: 15 residues. V lost 4 bases to trimming and J lost 1 base; unmatched junction nucleotides: 4. Germline V CDR1 and CDR2: SEHNR, FQNEAQ (reference sequence). For the CDR3, the DNA is TGTGCCAGCAGCTCCCCGGGACAGGGGTCCTACGAGCAGTACTTC. The encoded protein is CASSSPGQGSYEQYF.

This chain connects TRBV27 to TRBJ2-7, with D uncertain. With 3 bases removed from V and 0 bases from J, the gap between germline ends came to 12 bases. The germline V gene encodes CDR1 MNHEY and CDR2 SMNVEV (reference sequence). The CDR3 is 15 residues long. CDR3 amino acids: CASSLAGLSSYEQYF. In DNA, the CDR3 is TGTGCCAGCAGTTTGGCCGGGTTGAGCTCCTACGAGCAGTACTTC.

The genes are TRBV4-1 and TRBJ2-7; 10 bases are shared with TRBD1. V lost 5 bases, J lost 0 bases, and 10 bases stayed unmatched. CDR1 is MGHRA, CDR2 YSYEKL, per germline. The CDR3 sequence is 17 residues long. The CDR3 DNA reads as TGCGCCAGCAGCGCTGTAATAGGACAGGGGGTCTCCTACGAGCAGTACTTC. It translates to CASSAVIGQGVSYEQYF.

V gene TRBV7-8 combines with J gene TRBJ1-1; D unresolved. V was pared by 4 bases and J by 0 bases, with 15 bases between. Germline lookup yields CDR1 SGHVS and CDR2 FQNEAQ. The CDR3 is 16 residues long. The CDR3 DNA follows: TGTGCCAGCAGCTGGGGATCGGCCGGACTGAACACTGAAGCTTTCTTT. Protein product: CASSWGSAGLNTEAFF.

This clone has a handful of counts. The chain links TRBV25-1 to TRBJ1-2, with a possible D match to TRBD1 (5 bases). The germline V gene has CDR1 MGHDK and CDR2 SYGVNS. Trimming took off 4 bases at V and 4 bases at J, with 10 bases between the two ends. The CDR3 has 13 residues. CDR3 amino acids: CASSAGAGYGYTF. DNA for the CDR3: TGTGCCAGCAGTGCTGGGGCAGGCTATGGCTACACCTTC.

The J gene is TRBJ2-1, the V gene TRBV4-3, with D hard to call. The V and J ends lost 0 bases and 9 bases respectively, with 6 bases between them. Looked up from germline, CDR1 is LGHNA and CDR2 is YSLEER. The CDR3 is 12 residues long. The CDR3 DNA sequence: TGCGCCAGCAGCCAAGACTCCAGTGAGCAGTTCTTC. Its translation is CASSQDSSEQFF.

This sequence joins TRBV4-3 and TRBJ2-1, with D uncertain. Germline-derived CDR1 and CDR2 are LGHNA and YSLEER. This CDR3 is 12 amino acids long. The V gene lost 2 bases and the J gene lost 7 bases, with 6 bases spanning the gap. The CDR3, as DNA: TGCGCCAGCAGCCAAAGATTAAATGAGCAGTTCTTC. Translating gives CASSQRLNEQFF.

V gene TRBV7-6 combines with J gene TRBJ2-7; 12 bases match TRBD2. CDR1 SGHVS and CDR2 FNYEAQ come from the germline V gene. The CDR3 is 15 amino acids. J lost 2 bases, V lost 5 bases, and 4 bases had no gene match. The CDR3 bases are TGTGCCAGCAGCCTTTGGACTAGCGGGGCCTACGAGCAGTACTTC. This translates into CASSLWTSGAYEQYF.

Note on this clone: Other DNA sequences in this specimen translate into the identical CDR3. The CDR3 protein is CASSFRLGTDTQYF. In nucleotides, the CDR3 is TGTGCCAGCAGTTTCCGGTTGGGGACAGATACGCAGTATTTT. V usage is TRBV28 and J usage is TRBJ2-3, with D unresolved. V lost 3 bases and J lost 3, with 10 bases in between. This CDR3 region has 14 residues. The germline V gene encodes CDR1 MDHEN and CDR2 SYDVKM.

The chain has TRBV27 and TRBJ1-5; 11 nucleotides align to TRBD1. This CDR3 contains 15 residues. Germline values: CDR1 MNHEY, CDR2 SMNVEV (reference sequence). V was clipped by 5 bases and J by 6 bases; unmatched bases: 6. The CDR3 loop reads CASSLRTGGFQPQHF. Written as DNA, the CDR3 is TGTGCCAGCAGTCTACGGACAGGGGGCTTTCAGCCCCAGCATTTT.

The CDR3 loop reads CASGPGVGGSPLHF. The CDR3 DNA follows: TGTGCCAGCGGACCGGGGGTTGGGGGTTCACCCCTCCACTTT. V is TRBV27 and J is TRBJ1-6; D possibly corresponds to TRBD1 (5 bases). Trimming took off 8 bases at V and 9 bases at J, with 17 bases between the two ends. The CDR3 is 14 residues long. Per the germline V gene, CDR1 is MNHEY and CDR2 is SMNVEV (reference sequence).